The 6 T cell receptor beta chains given below trace back to one sample, sequenced in a study of graft-versus-host responses after intestinal transplantation. Generated by immunoSEQ multiplex PCR, the TCRdb table keeps only in-frame clones and is missing some. There are approximately 12,000 clones in the sample; around three quarters occur only once, and about 9% lies in the top ten. Processing of graft tissue released intraepithelial and lamina propria lymphocytes. The sample here was ileum tissue, taken 23 days after intestinal transplant. These receptor sequences come from a human patient who received an intestinal transplant, so some T cells may come from the graft donor.

The gene calls are TRBV5-1 and TRBJ2-1; possibly TRBD2 for D (5 bases). The CDR3 sequence is 11 residues long. Germline CDR1 SGHRS, CDR2 YFSETQ. Between the trimmed V and J ends, which lost 7 bases and 7 bases, there was a span of 9 bases. The CDR3 sequence is CASLLGNEQFF. The CDR3 DNA reads TGCGCCAGCCTACTAGGGAATGAGCAGTTCTTC.

V gene TRBV7-3 combines with J gene TRBJ1-1; D gene uncertain. This CDR3 region has 13 residues. Trimming removed 6 bases from V and 3 bases from J, with 11 bases in between. The germline V gene has CDR1 SGHTA and CDR2 FQGTGA. The CDR3 coding sequence is TGTGCCAGCAGTACGACTGGGGACACTGAAGCTTTCTTT. Its protein is CASSTTGDTEAFF. Supplemented by reference TRBV7-3 and TRBJ1-1, the full variable domain reads GAGVSQTPSNKVTEKGKYVELRCDPISGHTALYWYRQSLGQGPEFLIYFQGTGAADDSGLPNDRFFAVRPEGSVSTLKIQRTERGDSAVYLCASSTTGDTEAFFGQGTRLTVV.

The V and J genes are TRBV1 and TRBJ1-1; the table's D call of TRBD1 was not tested on the DNA. TRBV1 is described as a pseudogene. This CDR3 comprises 14 residues. CDR3 in amino acids: CTSSEGQGAGEAFF. CDR3 DNA sequence: TGCACCAGCAGCGAAGGACAGGGGGCGGGTGAAGCTTTCTTT.

V usage is TRBV5-1 and J usage is TRBJ2-3; weak D call: TRBD2 (6 bases). V was trimmed by 3 bases and J by 8 bases, leaving 25 bases between them. This CDR3 region has 17 residues. Germline CDR1 is SGHRS and CDR2 is YFSETQ. The CDR3: CASSSEDPRHSGTTQYF. The CDR3 DNA follows: TGCGCCAGCAGCTCGGAAGACCCGCGGCATAGCGGCACTACGCAGTATTTT.

This chain uses TRBV7-3 with TRBJ1-5; no definite D call. V lost 2 bases to trimming and J lost 3 bases, with 5 bases between them. The germline gives CDR1 SGHTA, CDR2 FQGTGA. The CDR3 extends over 13 amino acids. The CDR3 region is CASSLSTNQPQHF. CDR3 DNA sequence: TGTGCCAGCAGCTTATCTACCAATCAGCCCCAGCATTTT.

CDR3 nucleotides: TGTGCCAGTAGTTTGACCGGAGCCTACGAGCAGTACTTC. It yields the protein CASSLTGAYEQYF. The chain carries TRBV19 and TRBJ2-7; D gene ambiguous. This CDR3 comprises 13 residues. Germline V lookup: CDR1 LNHDA, CDR2 SQIVND (reference sequence). Trimming shortened V by 5 bases and J by 2 bases, and 10 bases separated the two germline ends. Based on the CDR3 plus reference TRBV19 and TRBJ2-7, the full variable domain is DGGITQSPKYLFRKEGQNVTLSCEQNLNHDAMYWYRQDPGQGLRLIYYSQIVNDFQKGDIAEGYSVSREKKESFPLTVTSAQKNPTAFYLCASSLTGAYEQYFGPGTRLTVT.